This T cell receptor (beta chain) was sequenced for a study of cytomegalovirus exposure and HLA in healthy donors. Primers included in the PCR were 60 Vbeta and 13 Jbeta primers. Generated by immunoSEQ multiplex PCR, the TCRdb table keeps only in-frame clones and is missing some. The sample shows roughly 36,000 clones, less than 85% of them seen only once. The CDR3 is 12 amino acids. The V segment lost 5 bases and the J segment 6 bases; nucleotides outside the gene matches: 2. Germline values: CDR1 SGHTA, CDR2 FQGNSA. The clonotype comes from a male donor in good health and CMV-seronegative. The sequenced sample consisted of PBMCs. The chain has TRBV7-2 and TRBJ2-3, with 7 nucleotides matching TRBD2. The CDR3 DNA sequence: TGTGCCAGCAGCCCCGGGGGGGATACGCAGTATTTT. Protein: CASSPGGDTQYF.